A selection of T cell receptor beta chains follows, all from one sample in a study of cytomegalovirus exposure and HLA in healthy donors. This table comes from immunoSEQ multiplex PCR, and its TCRdb copy is limited to in-frame clones, with some not included. The sample records roughly 110,000 clones, 65% to 85% being singletons. Material for sequencing was PBMCs. The receptors here all came from a man aged 25 to 40 in good health and CMV-seronegative. CDR3s include the opening cysteine and the closing phenylalanine or tryptophan. D genes are given only for firm matches. The size entry is marked missing in some rows and otherwise reads once, few, many or a size class.

v_call: TRBV6-1; cdr3_length: 15; d_call: TRBD2; j_call: TRBJ2-1; clone_size: NA; cdr3_aa: CASSSSGSSYNEQFF; cdr3_nt: TGTGCCAGCAGTTCTAGCGGGAGCTCCTACAATGAGCAGTTCTTC
v_call: TRBV2; cdr3_length: 13; d_call: TRBD1; j_call: TRBJ2-7; clone_size: NA; cdr3_aa: CASSPQGVHEQYF; cdr3_nt: TGTGCCAGCAGTCCCCAGGGGGTGCACGAGCAGTACTTC
v_call: TRBV6-1; cdr3_length: 15; d_call: NA; j_call: TRBJ2-6; clone_size: NA; cdr3_aa: CASSEVVSGANVLTF; cdr3_nt: TGTGCCAGCAGTGAAGTAGTTTCTGGGGCCAACGTCCTGACTTTC
v_call: TRBV11-2; cdr3_length: 17; d_call: TRBD2; j_call: TRBJ2-5; clone_size: NA; cdr3_aa: CASSPGLAGGPQETQYF; cdr3_nt: TGTGCCAGCAGCCCCGGACTAGCGGGGGGCCCCCAAGAGACCCAGTACTTC
v_call: TRBV7-6; cdr3_length: 13; d_call: NA; j_call: TRBJ1-1; clone_size: NA; cdr3_aa: CASSFTGLGEAFF; cdr3_nt: TGTGCCAGCAGCTTCACAGGGTTGGGTGAAGCTTTCTTT
v_call: TRBV7-8; cdr3_length: 14; d_call: NA; j_call: TRBJ1-2; clone_size: once; cdr3_aa: CASSSGGGNYGYTF; cdr3_nt: TGTGCCAGCAGCTCCGGGGGGGGGAACTATGGCTACACCTTC
v_call: TRBV9; cdr3_length: 16; d_call: NA; j_call: TRBJ2-4; clone_size: NA; cdr3_aa: CASSVGQTLAKNIQYF; cdr3_nt: TGTGCCAGCAGCGTAGGACAGACACTAGCCAAAAACATTCAGTACTTC
v_call: TRBV5-4; cdr3_length: 16; d_call: NA; j_call: TRBJ1-3; clone_size: NA; cdr3_aa: CASSSGQPDSGNTIYF; cdr3_nt: TGTGCCAGCAGCTCCGGACAGCCCGACTCTGGAAACACCATATATTTT
v_call: TRBV7-7; cdr3_length: 16; d_call: NA; j_call: TRBJ2-3; clone_size: NA; cdr3_aa: CASSLGAGSSTDTQYF; cdr3_nt: TGTGCTAGCAGCTTAGGGGCTGGGTCTAGCACAGATACGCAGTATTTT
v_call: TRBV25-1; cdr3_length: 13; d_call: NA; j_call: TRBJ1-2; clone_size: NA; cdr3_aa: CASSEPGNYGYTF; cdr3_nt: TGTGCCAGCAGTGAACCGGGGAACTATGGCTACACCTTC
v_call: TRBV30; cdr3_length: 15; d_call: NA; j_call: TRBJ1-6; clone_size: NA; cdr3_aa: CAWSKRGGPNSPLHF; cdr3_nt: TGTGCCTGGAGTAAGCGGGGCGGACCCAATTCACCCCTCCACTTT
v_call: TRBV7-8; cdr3_length: 16; d_call: NA; j_call: TRBJ1-5; clone_size: NA; cdr3_aa: CASSLGDISGVEPQHF; cdr3_nt: TGTGCCAGCAGCTTAGGGGACATCTCAGGGGTTGAGCCCCAGCATTTT
v_call: TRBV18; cdr3_length: 10; d_call: NA; j_call: TRBJ1-1; clone_size: few; cdr3_aa: CASSGVGAFF; cdr3_nt: TGTGCCAGCTCCGGGGTAGGAGCTTTCTTT
v_call: TRBV11-3; cdr3_length: 13; d_call: NA; j_call: TRBJ2-7; clone_size: NA; cdr3_aa: CASSGDTSYEQYF; cdr3_nt: TGTGCCAGCAGCGGGGACACCTCCTACGAGCAGTACTTC
v_call: TRBV19; cdr3_length: 13; d_call: NA; j_call: TRBJ2-1; clone_size: NA; cdr3_aa: CASSGGAYNEQFF; cdr3_nt: TGTGCCAGTAGTGGGGGGGCTTACAATGAGCAGTTCTTC
v_call: TRBV4-2; cdr3_length: 17; d_call: NA; j_call: TRBJ2-5; clone_size: NA; cdr3_aa: CASSRTVKDGLWETQYF; cdr3_nt: TGTGCCAGCAGCCGAACCGTAAAGGACGGACTGTGGGAGACCCAGTACTTC
v_call: TRBV7-3; cdr3_length: 14; d_call: NA; j_call: TRBJ2-7; clone_size: NA; cdr3_aa: CASSLLGGISEQYF; cdr3_nt: TGTGCCAGCAGCTTGCTCGGGGGTATTAGCGAGCAGTACTTC
v_call: TRBV18; cdr3_length: 13; d_call: TRBD1; j_call: TRBJ1-4; clone_size: NA; cdr3_aa: CASSPGTVEKLFF; cdr3_nt: TGTGCCAGCTCACCAGGGACAGTTGAAAAACTGTTTTTT
v_call: TRBV7-3; cdr3_length: 14; d_call: NA; j_call: TRBJ1-1; clone_size: NA; cdr3_aa: CASSLGRGNTEAFF; cdr3_nt: TGTGCCAGCAGCTTAGGCAGGGGTAACACTGAAGCTTTCTTT
v_call: TRBV10-3; cdr3_length: 12; d_call: NA; j_call: TRBJ2-1; clone_size: once; cdr3_aa: CAISDQENEQFF; cdr3_nt: TGTGCCATCAGTGATCAAGAGAATGAGCAGTTCTTC
v_call: TRBV30; cdr3_length: 14; d_call: TRBD1; j_call: TRBJ1-5; clone_size: NA; cdr3_aa: CAWSGDRGDQPQHF; cdr3_nt: TGTGCCTGGAGTGGGGACAGGGGGGATCAGCCCCAGCATTTT
v_call: TRBV28; cdr3_length: 14; d_call: TRBD1; j_call: TRBJ2-5; clone_size: NA; cdr3_aa: CASRMTGGGETQYF; cdr3_nt: TGTGCCAGCAGAATGACAGGGGGTGGGGAGACCCAGTACTTC
v_call: TRBV6-1; cdr3_length: 16; d_call: NA; j_call: TRBJ2-3; clone_size: once; cdr3_aa: CASSEAVRDSTDTQYF; cdr3_nt: TGTGCCAGCAGTGAAGCGGTGCGGGATAGCACAGATACGCAGTATTTT
v_call: TRBV9; cdr3_length: 14; d_call: NA; j_call: TRBJ2-7; clone_size: NA; cdr3_aa: CASSVGAKSGEQYF; cdr3_nt: TGTGCCAGCAGCGTAGGAGCCAAATCAGGAGAGCAGTACTTC
v_call: TRBV11-2; cdr3_length: 14; d_call: NA; j_call: TRBJ2-1; clone_size: NA; cdr3_aa: CASSLGGAYNEQFF; cdr3_nt: TGTGCCAGCAGCCTAGGGGGGGCCTACAATGAGCAGTTCTTC
v_call: TRBV10-3; cdr3_length: 14; d_call: TRBD1; j_call: TRBJ1-1; clone_size: NA; cdr3_aa: CAIGPRQGRTEAFF; cdr3_nt: TGTGCCATCGGTCCGAGACAGGGGCGGACTGAAGCTTTCTTT
v_call: TRBV30; cdr3_length: 11; d_call: NA; j_call: TRBJ1-6; clone_size: NA; cdr3_aa: CAWTYHSPLHF; cdr3_nt: TGTGCCTGGACTTATCATTCACCCCTCCACTTT
v_call: TRBV28; cdr3_length: 14; d_call: NA; j_call: TRBJ2-7; clone_size: NA; cdr3_aa: CASSLRGPSGEQYF; cdr3_nt: TGTGCCAGCAGTTTAAGAGGGCCATCGGGCGAGCAGTACTTC
v_call: TRBV5-4; cdr3_length: 17; d_call: TRBD2; j_call: TRBJ2-3; clone_size: NA; cdr3_aa: CASSFWTSPSATDTQYF; cdr3_nt: TGTGCCAGCAGCTTCTGGACTAGCCCAAGCGCGACAGATACGCAGTATTTT
v_call: TRBV29-1; cdr3_length: 11; d_call: NA; j_call: TRBJ2-7; clone_size: NA; cdr3_aa: CSVSQVAEQYF; cdr3_nt: TGCAGCGTGTCTCAGGTCGCCGAGCAGTACTTC
v_call: TRBV5-1; cdr3_length: 12; d_call: TRBD1; j_call: TRBJ1-1; clone_size: few; cdr3_aa: CASSFRQGEAFF; cdr3_nt: TGCGCCAGCAGCTTCCGACAGGGAGAAGCTTTCTTT
v_call: TRBV4-1; cdr3_length: 18; d_call: TRBD2; j_call: TRBJ2-3; clone_size: NA; cdr3_aa: CASSRSPAAGGSTDTQYF; cdr3_nt: TGCGCCAGCAGCCGATCCCCAGCTGCGGGAGGGAGCACAGATACGCAGTATTTT
v_call: TRBV19; cdr3_length: 13; d_call: TRBD1; j_call: TRBJ1-2; clone_size: NA; cdr3_aa: CASSMTGGEGYTF; cdr3_nt: TGTGCCAGTAGTATGACAGGGGGGGAAGGCTACACCTTC
v_call: TRBV2; cdr3_length: 14; d_call: NA; j_call: TRBJ1-4; clone_size: NA; cdr3_aa: CASRVEATNEKLFF; cdr3_nt: TGTGCCAGCAGGGTCGAGGCAACTAATGAAAAACTGTTTTTT
v_call: TRBV30; cdr3_length: 12; d_call: TRBD2; j_call: TRBJ2-7; clone_size: NA; cdr3_aa: CAWGGGGYEQYF; cdr3_nt: TGTGCCTGGGGCGGGGGTGGGTACGAGCAGTACTTC
v_call: TRBV4-1; cdr3_length: 13; d_call: TRBD2; j_call: TRBJ2-1; clone_size: NA; cdr3_aa: CASSRTSDDEQFF; cdr3_nt: TGCGCCAGCAGCCGGACTAGCGACGATGAGCAGTTCTTC
v_call: TRBV2; cdr3_length: 14; d_call: NA; j_call: TRBJ1-2; clone_size: NA; cdr3_aa: CASRGDGLHYGYTF; cdr3_nt: TGTGCCAGCAGGGGAGACGGCCTCCACTATGGCTACACCTTC
v_call: TRBV29-1; cdr3_length: 15; d_call: TRBD1; j_call: TRBJ1-3; clone_size: NA; cdr3_aa: CSIPMGTGAGNTIYF; cdr3_nt: TGCAGCATCCCTATGGGGACAGGGGCGGGAAACACCATATATTTT
v_call: TRBV5-1; cdr3_length: 14; d_call: TRBD1; j_call: TRBJ1-4; clone_size: NA; cdr3_aa: CASSFRTGNEKLFF; cdr3_nt: TGCGCCAGCAGCTTCCGGACAGGGAATGAAAAACTGTTTTTT
v_call: TRBV28; cdr3_length: 14; d_call: TRBD2; j_call: TRBJ2-5; clone_size: NA; cdr3_aa: CASSFTGLAGTQYF; cdr3_nt: TGTGCCAGCAGTTTCACGGGACTAGCGGGGACCCAGTACTTC
v_call: TRBV4-1; cdr3_length: 16; d_call: TRBD2; j_call: TRBJ2-7; clone_size: NA; cdr3_aa: CASSLSSPTSGYEQYF; cdr3_nt: TGCGCCAGCAGCCTATCTAGTCCGACTAGCGGGTACGAGCAGTACTTC
v_call: TRBV7-8; cdr3_length: 15; d_call: NA; j_call: TRBJ2-5; clone_size: NA; cdr3_aa: CASSLTDRLQETQYF; cdr3_nt: TGTGCCAGCAGCCTAACTGACAGGCTTCAAGAGACCCAGTACTTC
v_call: TRBV4-2; cdr3_length: 15; d_call: NA; j_call: TRBJ2-7; clone_size: NA; cdr3_aa: CASSQGATGSREQYF; cdr3_nt: TGTGCCAGCAGCCAAGGGGCGACAGGCTCCCGGGAGCAGTACTTC
v_call: TRBV9; cdr3_length: 13; d_call: NA; j_call: TRBJ2-1; clone_size: NA; cdr3_aa: CASSQTAGHEQFF; cdr3_nt: TGTGCCAGCAGCCAGACAGCCGGCCATGAGCAGTTCTTC
v_call: TRBV28; cdr3_length: 13; d_call: TRBD1; j_call: TRBJ1-1; clone_size: few; cdr3_aa: CASRRQGNTEAFF; cdr3_nt: TGTGCCAGCAGACGACAGGGGAACACTGAAGCTTTCTTT
v_call: TRBV5-1; cdr3_length: 14; d_call: NA; j_call: TRBJ2-1; clone_size: once; cdr3_aa: CASSPSLLRNEQFF; cdr3_nt: TGCGCCAGCAGCCCCTCTTTGCTGAGGAATGAGCAGTTCTTC
v_call: TRBV2; cdr3_length: 13; d_call: NA; j_call: TRBJ1-5; clone_size: once; cdr3_aa: CASSDFPVRPQHF; cdr3_nt: TGTGCCAGCAGTGATTTCCCTGTTAGGCCCCAGCATTTT
v_call: TRBV29-1; cdr3_length: 13; d_call: NA; j_call: TRBJ1-1; clone_size: NA; cdr3_aa: CSVEETGNTEAFF; cdr3_nt: TGCAGCGTTGAAGAGACAGGGAACACTGAAGCTTTCTTT
v_call: TRBV7-9; cdr3_length: 17; d_call: NA; j_call: TRBJ1-5; clone_size: NA; cdr3_aa: CASTREDTYNSNQPQHF; cdr3_nt: TGTGCCAGCACCCGTGAGGACACCTATAATAGCAATCAGCCCCAGCATTTT
v_call: TRBV25-1; cdr3_length: 15; d_call: NA; j_call: TRBJ1-2; clone_size: NA; cdr3_aa: CASSGVGQTNYGYTF; cdr3_nt: TGTGCCAGCAGTGGGGTAGGACAGACTAACTATGGCTACACCTTC
v_call: TRBV5-8; cdr3_length: 15; d_call: TRBD1; j_call: TRBJ1-5; clone_size: NA; cdr3_aa: CASSWDRGSNQPQHF; cdr3_nt: TGTGCCAGCAGCTGGGACAGGGGCAGCAATCAGCCCCAGCATTTT